This T cell receptor beta chain was identified during a study of T-cell memory formation after mild COVID-19. For the study at large: TCR clusters largely stayed donor specific.

Each CDR3 protein is one row after TCRdb ran MiXCR on the 5' RACE reads. This sample has some 450,000 distinct CDR3 sequences, with around 20% found just once. V dropped 4 bases and J dropped 0 bases, with 13 bases sitting between them. This CDR3 is built from 16 residues. Germline CDR1 SSHAT, CDR2 FNYEAQ (reference sequence). The TCR originated in an adult woman who had mild COVID-19 (a few samples of this study predate the infection). Cell type and time point are not known. The sample taken for sequencing was PBMCs or a T cell subset sorted from them (not recorded which). The chain recombines TRBV7-7 with TRBJ2-1; D uncertain. The CDR3 sequence: CASSSGLVGSYNEQFF. In DNA, the CDR3 is TGTGCCAGCAGCTCAGGCCTAGTTGGCTCCTACAATGAGCAGTTCTTC.